Listed here is a single T cell receptor (beta chain). Antigen unknown. The data originate from a study of beta chain features in type 1 diabetes. At the level of the study: In age, gender and cell yields, patients were similar to healthy donors. Whole-study results and caveats: Among type 1 diabetes patients, VDJ junctions had fewer insertions and more deletions.

Stem cell-like memory, regulatory, central memory and naive CD4+ cells were sorted via CD45RO/CCR7/CD25/CD127/CD95/CD27. Isolated RNA was reverse transcribed in full, so expressed TCRB transcripts were sequenced. Sequenced by immunoSEQ multiplex PCR; TCRdb stores in-frame clones only, minus some. The sample includes 330,000 or so clones, about 19% seen only once; the top ten take about 0.044%. This sequence was found in a woman in her late teens or twenties in good health. Sequenced sample: naive CD4+ T cells from blood.

Here the CDR3 reads CASSRTGLARDEQFF. In nucleotides, the CDR3 is TGCGCCAGCAGCCGTACGGGACTAGCGAGGGATGAGCAGTTCTTC. The rearrangement links TRBV4-1 to TRBJ2-1, with 10 bases that match TRBD2. The trim removed 4 bases at V and 8 bases at J, leaving 8 bases unmatched. The CDR3 consists of 15 residues. Germline loops: CDR1 MGHRA, CDR2 YSYEKL.